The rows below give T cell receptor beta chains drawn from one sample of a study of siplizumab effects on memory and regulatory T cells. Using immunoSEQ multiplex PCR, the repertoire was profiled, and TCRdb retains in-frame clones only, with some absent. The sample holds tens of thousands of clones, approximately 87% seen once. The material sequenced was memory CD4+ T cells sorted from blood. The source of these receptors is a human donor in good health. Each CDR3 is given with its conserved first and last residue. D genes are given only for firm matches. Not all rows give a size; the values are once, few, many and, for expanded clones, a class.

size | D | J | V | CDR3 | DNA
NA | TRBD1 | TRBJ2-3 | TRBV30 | CACRDRGTDTQYF | TGTGCCTGTAGGGACAGGGGAACAGATACGCAGTATTTT
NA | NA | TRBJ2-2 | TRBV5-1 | CASSLPNTGELFF | TGCGCCAGCAGCTTACCCAATACCGGGGAGCTGTTTTTT
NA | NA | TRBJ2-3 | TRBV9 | CASGQADTQYF | TGTGCCAGCGGCCAGGCAGATACGCAGTATTTT
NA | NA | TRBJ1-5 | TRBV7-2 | CASSLGHKNQPQHF | TGTGCCAGCAGCTTAGGACATAAAAATCAGCCCCAGCATTTT
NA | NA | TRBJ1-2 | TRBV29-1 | CSGGQPAYGYTF | TGCAGCGGCGGACAGCCCGCTTATGGCTACACCTTC
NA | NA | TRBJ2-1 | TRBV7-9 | CASSLVGGSTYNEQFF | TGTGCCAGCAGCTTAGTAGGCGGGTCTACCTACAATGAGCAGTTCTTC
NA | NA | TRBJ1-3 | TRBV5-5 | CASSLGVSGNTIYF | TGTGCCAGCAGCTTGGGTGTCTCTGGAAACACCATATATTTT
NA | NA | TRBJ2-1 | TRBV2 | CASSPGTLLEPYYNEQFF | TGTGCCAGCAGTCCCGGGACTCTCCTTGAGCCTTACTACAATGAGCAGTTCTTC
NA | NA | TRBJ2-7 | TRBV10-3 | CAISETPAHEQYF | TGTGCCATCAGTGAGACGCCCGCCCACGAGCAGTACTTC
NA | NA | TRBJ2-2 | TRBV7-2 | CASSTTSFTGELFF | TGTGCCAGCAGCACGACTAGTTTTACCGGGGAGCTGTTTTTT
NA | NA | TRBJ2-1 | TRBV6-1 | CASSERRPGRNEQFF | TGTGCCAGCAGTGAAAGGCGCCCGGGTCGGAATGAGCAGTTCTTC
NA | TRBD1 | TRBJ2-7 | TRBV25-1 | CASSDLGQGFEQYF | TGTGCCAGCAGTGATTTGGGACAGGGGTTCGAGCAGTACTTC
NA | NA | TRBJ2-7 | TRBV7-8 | CASSPARFREYYEQYF | TGTGCCAGCAGCCCAGCGAGGTTCAGGGAGTACTACGAGCAGTACTTC
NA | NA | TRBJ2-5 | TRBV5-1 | CASRRDNQETQYF | TGCGCCAGCAGGAGGGACAACCAAGAGACCCAGTACTTC
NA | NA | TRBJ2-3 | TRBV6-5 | CASREGARVFF | TGTGCCAGCAGGGAGGGGGCGCGAGTATTTTTT
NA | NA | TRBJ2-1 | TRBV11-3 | CASSLVAGSNEQFF | TGTGCCAGCAGCTTAGTGGCGGGGAGCAATGAGCAGTTCTTC
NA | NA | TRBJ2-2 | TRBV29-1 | CSVVGTSNTGELFF | TGCAGCGTTGTTGGGACGTCAAACACCGGGGAGCTGTTTTTT
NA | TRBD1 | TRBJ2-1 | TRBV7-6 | CASSLRQGSYNEQFF | TGTGCCAGCAGCTTAAGACAGGGATCCTACAATGAGCAGTTCTTC
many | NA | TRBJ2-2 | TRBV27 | CASSLGVVTGELFF | TGTGCCAGCAGTTTAGGGGTCGTCACCGGGGAGCTGTTTTTT
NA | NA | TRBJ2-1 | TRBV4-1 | CASSHPRGEVYSYNEQFF | TGCGCCAGCAGCCACCCCAGGGGGGAGGTATACTCCTACAATGAGCAGTTCTTC
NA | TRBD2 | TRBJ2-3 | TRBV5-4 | CASSLAGGADTQYF | TGTGCCAGCAGCTTGGCGGGGGGGGCTGATACGCAGTATTTT
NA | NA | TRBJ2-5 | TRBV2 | CASSERGAGETQYF | TGTGCCAGCAGCGAGAGGGGAGCCGGAGAGACCCAGTACTTC
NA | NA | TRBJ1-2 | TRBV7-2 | CASTPARSVADGYTF | TGTGCCAGCACCCCAGCCCGGAGTGTAGCGGATGGCTACACCTTC
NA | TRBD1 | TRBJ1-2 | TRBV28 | CASSPPPGQGPGYTF | TGTGCCAGCAGTCCGCCCCCGGGACAGGGACCTGGCTACACCTTC
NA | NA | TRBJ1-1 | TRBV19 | CASRTPTGKWTEAFF | TGTGCCAGTAGAACCCCTACAGGGAAATGGACTGAAGCTTTCTTT
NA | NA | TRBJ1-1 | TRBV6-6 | CASTRIDEAFF | TGTGCCAGCACGAGAATAGATGAAGCTTTCTTT